This entry lists 21 T cell receptor beta chains sequenced from one sample in a study of naive and memory T cell subsets. Two oligonucleotides, mixed equimolar, formed the beta constant-region primer covering TRBC1 and TRBC2. TCRdb analysed the UMI-ligation and nested PCR reads with MiXCR anew, one entry per CDR3 protein. The sample consists of over 20,000 distinct CDR3 sequences, approximately 10% of them appearing once. Sequencing used central memory CD8+ T cells from blood. The source is a human donor in good health.

Only a few counts were recorded for this clonotype. The chain carries TRBV10-3 and TRBJ2-1, with D unclear. The CDR3 runs to 14 residues. V shed 10 bases and J shed 0 bases, with 13 bases lying between them. The germline V gene encodes CDR1 ENHRY and CDR2 SYGVKD. CDR3 in DNA: TGTGCCACCCTTCCCCGCAGCTCCTACAATGAGCAGTTCTTC. This gives the protein CATLPRSSYNEQFF.

This clonotype has only a few counts. J is TRBJ2-1 and V is TRBV24-1, with no clear D. The germline gives CDR1 KGHDR, CDR2 SFDVKD. Between the trimmed V and J ends, which lost 1 base and 8 bases, there was a span of 5 bases. The CDR3 totals 12 residues. CDR3 sequence reads: CATSDFFDEQFF. CDR3 DNA sequence: TGTGCCACCAGTGATTTTTTTGATGAGCAGTTCTTC.

This clonotype was counted many times. The rearrangement uses TRBV15 and TRBJ2-6; 11 bases match TRBD2. From germline, CDR1 is LNHNV and CDR2 YYDKDF (reference sequence). The CDR3 has 20 residues. The V and J ends lost 0 bases and 0 bases, in that order; junction bases with no gene match: 7. This chain's CDR3 is CATSRDSLTSGVSGANVLTF. CDR3 coding DNA: TGTGCCACCAGCAGAGATTCATTGACTAGCGGGGTCTCTGGGGCCAACGTCCTGACTTTC.

V gene TRBV24-1 combines with J gene TRBJ2-2, with D tentatively TRBD2 (5 bases). The CDR3 runs 14 residues. With 7 bases removed from V and 4 bases from J, the gap between germline ends came to 12 bases. Per the germline V gene, CDR1 is KGHDR and CDR2 is SFDVKD. The CDR3 reads CATSQRAGTGELFF. CDR3 sequence (DNA): TGTGCCACCAGCCAGAGGGCCGGCACCGGGGAGCTGTTTTTT.

This clonotype was observed a few times. V gene TRBV20-1 combines with J gene TRBJ1-4, with 7 bases identical to TRBD1. CDR1 is DFQATT and CDR2 is SNEGSKA in the germline V gene (reference sequence). With 0 bases clipped from V and 6 bases from J, the junction kept 7 bases outside the gene matches. This CDR3 has 15 amino acids. CDR3 sequence: CSARDNRGSDEKLFF. The CDR3 DNA sequence: TGCAGTGCTAGAGATAACAGGGGCTCTGATGAAAAACTGTTTTTT.

Many counts were recorded for this clonotype. The chain is built from TRBV27 and TRBJ1-2, with TRBD1 as a possible D gene (6 bases). V was trimmed by 2 bases and J by 4 bases, leaving 11 bases between them. Germline loops: CDR1 MNHEY, CDR2 SMNVEV (reference sequence). The CDR3 consists of 14 residues. The CDR3: CASSLKPGAYGYTF. For the CDR3, the DNA is TGTGCCAGCAGTTTAAAACCAGGGGCCTATGGCTACACCTTC.

This chain uses TRBV5-1 with TRBJ1-2, with D possibly being TRBD1 (6 bases). The length of the CDR3 is 13 residues. V lost 0 bases and J lost 8, with 11 bases in between. CDR1 is SGHRS and CDR2 is YFSETQ in the germline V gene. CDR3 DNA sequence: TGCGCCAGCAGCTTGGACAGGGATATCGGCTACACCTTC. Its translation: CASSLDRDIGYTF. The full variable domain, rest sourced from reference TRBV5-1 and TRBJ1-2, is KAGVTQTPRYLIKTRGQQVTLSCSPISGHRSVSWYQQTPGQGLQFLFEYFSETQRNKGNFPGRFSGRQFSNSRSEMNVSTLELGDSALYLCASSLDRDIGYTFGSGTRLTVV.

This clonotype was seen many times. The chain recombines TRBV15 with TRBJ2-2; TRBD2 agrees at 10 bases. With 3 bases clipped from V and 0 bases from J, the junction kept 1 base outside the gene matches. This CDR3 spans 16 amino acids. Germline assignment: CDR1 LNHNV and CDR2 YYDKDF (reference sequence). CDR3 bases: TGTGCCACCAGCAGCGGACTAGCGGCGAACACCGGGGAGCTGTTTTTT. This encodes CATSSGLAANTGELFF.

There are a few counts of this clonotype. The chain joins TRBV28 to TRBJ2-2; TRBD2 agrees at 11 bases. The CDR3 runs 16 residues. The germline gives CDR1 MDHEN, CDR2 SYDVKM. After removal of 4 bases from V and 4 bases from J, the junction contained 5 bases not matched to a gene. The CDR3 spells CASSSLAGATTGELFF. The CDR3 nucleotides are TGTGCCAGCAGTTCACTAGCGGGAGCGACCACCGGGGAGCTGTTTTTT. The variable domain in full, completed from reference TRBV28 and TRBJ2-2, reads DVKVTQSSRYLVKRTGEKVFLECVQDMDHENMFWYRQDPGLGLRLIYFSYDVKMKEKGDIPEGYSVSREKKERFSLILESASTNQTSMYLCASSSLAGATTGELFFGEGSRLTVL.

This clonotype has at least ten counts. This chain uses TRBV20-1 with TRBJ2-7, with D hard to call. Germline-derived CDR1 and CDR2 are DFQATT and SNEGSKA (reference sequence). The CDR3 runs 13 residues. Trimming cost V 0 bases and J 3 bases, with 9 bases left between them. The CDR3 coding sequence is TGCAGTGCTAGAGACGGTAGGGACTACGAGCAGTACTTC. This translates into CSARDGRDYEQYF.

Only a few counts were recorded for this clonotype. The chain joins TRBV7-9 to TRBJ2-7; possible D gene TRBD2, 6 bases. The germline gives CDR1 SEHNR, CDR2 FQNEAQ (reference sequence). The CDR3 totals 14 residues. Trimming removed 6 bases from V and 5 bases from J, with 17 bases in between. DNA for the CDR3: TGTGCCAGCAGGTACACCGGGACTTATAACGAGCAGTACTTC. Translated: CASRYTGTYNEQYF.

There are a few counts of this clonotype. The chain recombines TRBV4-2 with TRBJ2-2; D is uncertain. The CDR3 is 12 amino acids. Germline values: CDR1 LGHNA, CDR2 YNFKEQ. V was cut by 1 base and J by 4 bases, with 1 base left in between. CDR3 protein: CASSQATGELFF. The DNA of the CDR3 is TGTGCCAGCAGCCAAGCCACCGGGGAGCTGTTTTTT.

This clonotype was counted between two and nine times. The rearrangement links TRBV29-1 to TRBJ2-5, with no clear D. The V end was cut by 7 bases, the J end by 7 bases, with 22 bases between. This CDR3 region has 14 residues. In germline, CDR1 is SQVTM, CDR2 ANQGSEA. In DNA form, the CDR3 reads TGCAGCGCCCACCCGCCGGGCCAGACGGTGACCCAGTACTTC. This translates into CSAHPPGQTVTQYF.

This clonotype was seen ten or more times. The J gene is TRBJ1-1, the V gene TRBV28, with D uncertain. Per germline, CDR1 MDHEN and CDR2 SYDVKM. The germline V and J ends were trimmed by 3 bases and 0 bases, with 35 bases remaining between them. The CDR3 sequence is 23 residues long. The DNA for the CDR3 is TGTGCCAGCAGTTTTTGGTGGCTCGGGCAATCCCAATCAATAGGGCCGATGAACACTGAAGCTTTCTTT. Its protein is CASSFWWLGQSQSIGPMNTEAFF.

This clonotype was counted at least ten times. CDR3 protein: CSVEAGLSISTDTQYF. DNA for the CDR3: TGCAGCGTTGAAGCGGGGCTCTCGATTAGCACAGATACGCAGTATTTT. The chain combines TRBV29-1 with TRBJ2-3; the D gene could be TRBD1 or TRBD2 (5 bases each). V was pared by 1 base and J by 0 bases, with 14 bases between. CDR1 and CDR2 (germline): SQVTM, ANQGSEA. The CDR3 sequence is 16 residues long.

This clonotype was seen repeatedly, ten times or more. The chain employs TRBV6-2 or TRBV6-3 and TRBJ1-1; the match to TRBD1 covers 8 bases. Germline V lookup: CDR1 MNHEY, CDR2 SVGEGT. This CDR3 is built from 13 residues. With V trimmed by 6 bases and J by 7 bases, 7 bases remained unmatched. The CDR3 is CASSPGQGIEAFF. DNA of the CDR3: TGTGCCAGCAGCCCAGGACAGGGCATTGAAGCTTTCTTT.

A few counts support this clonotype. The chain joins TRBV7-9 to TRBJ2-7, with TRBD1 matching 10 bases. Germline V CDR1 and CDR2: SEHNR, FQNEAQ (reference sequence). J gave up 0 bases and V 3 bases, and 2 bases lay outside the gene matches. The CDR3 consists of 15 residues. As DNA, the CDR3 is TGTGCCAGCAGCTTGGACAGGGGGAGCTCCTACGAGCAGTACTTC. Translated, it gives CASSLDRGSSYEQYF.

This clonotype was counted between two and nine times. The chain links TRBV6-5 to TRBJ2-5; 10 positions agree with TRBD2. Germline V gene sequence: CDR1 MNHEY, CDR2 SVGAGI. The length of the CDR3 is 15 residues. V lost 5 bases, J lost 2 bases, and 5 bases stayed unmatched. DNA for the CDR3: TGTGCCAGCAGTAACGGACTAGCGGTTCAAGAGACCCAGTACTTC. This gives the protein CASSNGLAVQETQYF.

The rearrangement links TRBV7-6 to TRBJ2-1; D not resolved. In germline, CDR1 is SGHVS, CDR2 FNYEAQ. The V and J ends lost 1 base and 8 bases respectively, with 6 bases between them. This CDR3 is 12 amino acids long. CDR3 sequence: CASSLGGYEQFF. CDR3 bases: TGTGCCAGCAGCTTAGGAGGCTATGAGCAGTTCTTC.

The V gene is TRBV20-1, the J gene TRBJ2-5; 10 bases fit TRBD2. This CDR3 is built from 15 residues. CDR1 DFQATT and CDR2 SNEGSKA come from the germline V gene (reference sequence). The CDR3 loop is CRARPGLAVQETQYF. The CDR3 DNA is TGCAGGGCAAGGCCTGGACTAGCGGTACAAGAGACCCAGTACTTC.

This clonotype showed up just a few times. This chain links TRBV6-6 with TRBJ2-1; 7 bases match TRBD2. The CDR3 covers 18 residues. V lost 0 bases and J lost 8; bases outside the gene matches: 16. CDR1 MNHNY and CDR2 SVGAGI come from the germline V gene (reference sequence). CDR3 loop: CASSYSSGGSRRRDEQFF. CDR3 sequence (DNA): TGTGCCAGCAGTTACTCGAGTGGCGGGAGCCGCCGGAGGGATGAGCAGTTCTTC.